This TCR beta chain was captured in a study of long-term antiretroviral therapy in people with HIV (dated by TCRdb to about 2022). For context, the study as a whole: The earliest samples were collected about a decade before the 2015 WHO recommendation for immediate ART, when ART was typically delayed until CD4 counts fell. Whether ART initiation and durable HIV suppression were associated with changes in peripheral blood TRB repertoire composition and diversity was tested in a retrospective serial study. The cohort contributed fewer than 200 cryopreserved PBMC samples from 30 adults with confirmed HIV infection, collected serially over a mean of approximately six years (range 1-12). Among the 30 to 35 participants with HIV, around ten were female. No cross-contamination during QIAcube processing was shown when test extractions of a monoclonal T-cell line were performed alongside over 25 polyclonal samples.

Paper-wide results and their limitations: Narrower CDR3 length ranges were observed in HIV repertoires than in controls, and an antigen-experienced repertoire with only a slight naive shift after ART was suggested by the network structure. Unsorted PBMC were profiled instead of sorted CD4+ and CD8+ T cells because pre-ART samples had limited cell numbers. No data were available on ART adherence, viral resistance or therapy changes, limiting inferences about post-ART repertoire changes. A significant increase in TRB diversity was found to be associated with ART initiation, although TRB diversity was observed to remain significantly below that of transplant donor controls even after long-term ART. Limited PBMC availability meant only the TCR beta chain was sequenced, without alpha chain pairing. Expanded TRB clones identified before ART initiation dominated the repertoire across all time points, though the dominance fluctuated and decreased in many PLHIV after ART. The samples span the years 2004 to 2017, and the ART regimens used may be less effective than current regimens.

As to this clone: Its antigen has not been determined. No quality values exist for individual bases; no much larger clone is one base distant.

Participants were included only if at least one PBMC sample before ART initiation and at least two post-ART samples were available. Every participant with HIV received treatment in the United States of America. Before DNA extraction, cryopreserved samples of about 0.9-11 million PBMC were thawed and then washed. At the time of the earliest PBMC sample for each participant with HIV, ages ranged from roughly 23 to 55 years. PBMC samples were contributed by each participant from 1-4 timepoints before ART initiation and 2-8 timepoints after ART initiation, with a median of 7 samples. Serial HIV viral load, CD4+ T-cell count, ART history and demographic data were obtained for every participant. A Qiagen kit on a QIAcube was used to extract genomic DNA from unsorted PBMC, with samples processed in batches of 12. The immunoSEQ hsTCRB v3.0 assay was used at survey level resolution to sequence the TRB variable region. The targeted TRB sequencing depth was roughly 35,000-50,000 T-cell genomes per sample. An Illumina MiSeq with a v3 150-cycle kit was used to sequence the pooled TRB libraries. Per the authors' processing: Repertoire analysis was performed in R inside a reproducible Nextflow workflow that covered QC, data transformation and analysis. LymphoSeq2, an R package for exploring AIRR-Seq data, was used to implement custom analyses. A few samples yielding fewer than 5000 total TRB sequences were excluded, leaving 188 analyzed HIV repertoires. Among the approximately 180 retained HIV repertoires, some 57 were collected before ART initiation and 120 to 130 were collected after ART initiation. Repertoires were downsampled to 5000 TRB nucleotide sequences, and summary statistics were averaged over 100 downsampling iterations. The analysis kept only TRB sequences whose CDR3 regions were at least seven amino acids long. Two measures captured diversity: a Shannon entropy-derived clonality score and the Gini coefficient. In repertoire networks, the top 5000 CDR3 amino acid sequences were linked whenever an edit distance of one separated two sequences. Antigen specificity groups and MHC restriction were predicted for TRB CDR3 amino acid sequences with GLIPH2. To flag known CMV, EBV, HIV or tissue antigen associations, CDR3 amino acid sequences were matched against VDJdb and McPAS-TCR. Pre-ART, post-ART and control groups were compared with Wilcoxon signed-rank tests and Holm-Bonferroni correction. Not all clones reach the TCRdb copy of this immuneACCESS table, which keeps in-frame sequences only. Checked studies attribute under half of the gap to unresolved V genes and leave the rest unexplained. V, J and clone size are taken as reported in that table, and D and trimming were inferred from the DNA itself. This sample is represented by approximately 21,000 clones; approximately 85% of them were singletons. The top ten clones comprise roughly 7% of the sample.

The sample was unsorted PBMCs, taken 1.5 years after starting antiretroviral therapy. The source of this sequence is a man younger than 40 with HIV.

In nucleotide form, the sequence is TGTGCCAGCAGCTTACCCCAGGGGAAAGGCTATGGCTACACCTTC. Protein translation: CASSLPQGKGYGYTF. This chain is built from TRBV13 and TRBJ1-2; a weak D assignment points to TRBD1 (6 bases agree). CDR1 and CDR2, looked up from the germline V gene (reference sequence), are PRHDT and FYEKMQ. V lost 2 bases and J lost 4 bases; the stretch between them is 14 bases long. The CDR3 covers 15 residues, taking in both the cysteine and the phenylalanine. Only the CDR3 region is kept as DNA, spanning 45 bases read in frame from base 1.